This passage covers 23 T cell receptor beta chains from one sample sequenced in a study of T-cell reconstitution after alpha-beta-depleted transplantation in children. For TCRbeta, the library was prepared with unique molecular identifiers. TCRdb analysed the PCR reads with MiXCR anew, one entry per CDR3 protein. The sample lists 500,000 to 600,000 distinct CDR3 sequences; about 30% were seen once. The sequencing used PBMCs from the stem cell graft donor, collected from the stem cell graft. The receptors come from a human donor who donated a stem cell graft to a child with aplastic anemia.

This clonotype was found a few times. This rearrangement joins TRBV7-3 to TRBJ2-7; TRBD2 matches 10 bases. Trimming took 0 bases from V and 5 from J; bases not matched to a gene: 7. Germline V gene sequence: CDR1 SGHTA, CDR2 FQGTGA. The CDR3 consists of 16 residues. The DNA for the CDR3 is TGTGCCAGCAGCTTAACATCTAGCGGGAGTCAAGACGAGCAGTACTTC. This codes for CASSLTSSGSQDEQYF.

The chain recombines TRBV6-5 with TRBJ1-2; 9 bases match TRBD1. After removal of 1 base from V and 8 bases from J, the junction contained 11 bases not matched to a gene. CDR1 is MNHEY and CDR2 is SVGAGI in the germline V gene. The CDR3 spans 16 residues. The CDR3 sequence: CASSYLQGALKEGYTF. In DNA, the CDR3 is TGTGCCAGCAGTTACTTACAGGGGGCGTTAAAAGAAGGCTACACCTTC.

CDR3 in DNA: TGTGCCAGCAGTTTAGTGGGGGGGCCGGGAACCGGGGAGCTGTTTTTT. It codes for CASSLVGGPGTGELFF. The V call is TRBV12-3 or TRBV12-4, the J call TRBJ2-2, with D perhaps matching TRBD2 (7 bases). The V gene lost 1 base and the J gene lost 5 bases, with 14 bases spanning the gap. There are 16 residues in the CDR3.

This chain joins TRBV20-1 and TRBJ1-1; D uncertain. Germline-derived CDR1 and CDR2 are DFQATT and SNEGSKA (reference sequence). The CDR3 has 13 amino acids. V lost 3 bases and J lost 3, with 11 bases in between. The CDR3 nucleotides read TGCAGTGCTAGGTCCAGCAGTCACACTGAAGCTTTCTTT. This sequence encodes CSARSSSHTEAFF.

The gene calls are TRBV6-2 or TRBV6-3 and TRBJ2-5, with D possibly TRBD2 on 6 matching bases. The V end lost 2 bases, the J end lost 0 bases, and 10 bases lay between the germline ends. CDR1 is MNHEY, CDR2 SVGEGT, per germline. The CDR3 runs 15 residues. The chain's CDR3 is CASSYLREHQETQYF. The CDR3 bases are TGTGCCAGCAGTTACCTGCGGGAACACCAAGAGACCCAGTACTTC.

This chain links TRBV2 with TRBJ2-7, with 10 bases that match TRBD1. The ends lost 8 bases at V and 5 bases at J; junction bases unmatched: 9. The CDR3 sequence is 14 residues long. Germline values: CDR1 SNHLY, CDR2 FYNNEI. The CDR3 reads CASRGRDRGHEQYV. In DNA form, the CDR3 reads TGTGCCAGCCGCGGCCGGGACAGGGGTCACGAGCAGTACGTC.

The chain combines TRBV7-2 with TRBJ2-1; 13 bases map to TRBD2. The trim removed 4 bases at V and 3 bases at J, leaving 3 bases unmatched. In germline, CDR1 is SGHTA, CDR2 FQGNSA. The CDR3 is 16 amino acids. The CDR3 loop is CASSYGTSGNYNEQFF. The CDR3 nucleotides are TGTGCCAGCAGCTATGGGACTAGCGGGAACTACAATGAGCAGTTCTTC.

V is TRBV12-3 or TRBV12-4 and J is TRBJ2-7, with 10 bases identical to TRBD2. The CDR3 is 15 amino acids. With 7 bases clipped from V and 2 bases from J, the junction kept 8 bases outside the gene matches. CDR3 sequence (DNA): TGTGCCAGCACCCCAACTAGCGGGAATACCTACGAGCAGTACGTC. Translating it yields CASTPTSGNTYEQYV.

This chain joins TRBV20-1 and TRBJ1-6; 7 nucleotides align to TRBD1. Germline V gene sequence: CDR1 DFQATT, CDR2 SNEGSKA (reference sequence). The J segment lost 6 bases and the V segment lost 1 base, leaving 12 bases of the junction unmatched. The CDR3 has 17 residues. This CDR3 reads CSARAAHRGAGNSPLHF. In nucleotides, the CDR3 is TGCAGTGCTAGAGCCGCCCACAGGGGCGCGGGTAATTCACCCCTCCACTTT.

V usage is TRBV13 and J usage is TRBJ2-3; D gene uncertain. The CDR3 is 12 residues long. Germline V gene sequence: CDR1 PRHDT, CDR2 FYEKMQ (reference sequence). Trimming took off 5 bases at V and 4 bases at J, with 7 bases between the two ends. The CDR3 is CASSPNPDTQYF. DNA of the CDR3: TGTGCCAGCAGCCCGAACCCAGATACGCAGTATTTT.

J is TRBJ2-3 and V is TRBV5-1, with TRBD2 matching 7 bases. Unmatched junction bases numbered 12, after V lost 4 bases and J lost 7 bases. Per the germline V gene, CDR1 is SGHRS and CDR2 is YFSETQ. The CDR3 consists of 15 residues. The DNA of the CDR3 is TGCGCCAGCAGCAGACGGGCGGGAGTGGAGAATACGCAGTATTTT. This gives the protein CASSRRAGVENTQYF.

V gene TRBV5-1 combines with J gene TRBJ2-7; 10 nucleotides line up with TRBD1. With 7 bases clipped from V and 7 bases from J, the junction kept 14 bases outside the gene matches. The CDR3 runs 15 residues. The germline CDR1 and CDR2 sequences are SGHRS and YFSETQ. The CDR3 is CASCCPGTGVEEQYF. The CDR3 nucleotides are TGCGCCAGCTGCTGTCCCGGGACAGGGGTTGAGGAGCAGTACTTC. The complete variable domain, with remaining parts taken from reference TRBV5-1 and TRBJ2-7, reads KAGVTQTPRYLIKTRGQQVTLSCSPISGHRSVSWYQQTPGQGLQFLFEYFSETQRNKGNFPGRFSGRQFSNSRSEMNVSTLELGDSALYLCASCCPGTGVEEQYFGPGTRLTVT.

This chain joins TRBV29-1 and TRBJ2-1, with D tentatively TRBD1 (6 bases). This CDR3 spans 13 amino acids. From germline, CDR1 is SQVTM and CDR2 ANQGSEA. V was trimmed by 8 bases and J by 5 bases, leaving 16 bases between them. The chain's CDR3 is CSLSTGPHNEQFF. In nucleotides, the CDR3 is TGCAGCCTGTCGACAGGACCCCACAATGAGCAGTTCTTC.

A single count supports this clonotype. J is TRBJ1-2 and V is TRBV5-1; maybe TRBD1 (6 bases). Germline V gene sequence: CDR1 SGHRS, CDR2 YFSETQ. This CDR3 is built from 14 residues. V lost 1 base and J lost 4, with 11 bases in between. The CDR3 protein is CASSLYPGAYGYTF. Here the CDR3 DNA reads TGCGCCAGCAGCTTGTATCCGGGGGCCTATGGCTACACCTTC.

The gene calls are TRBV4-2 and TRBJ1-2; D gene unclear. Looked up from germline, CDR1 is LGHNA and CDR2 is YNFKEQ. The CDR3 is 14 amino acids. Trimming took 4 bases from V and 2 from J, leaving 11 bases between them. CDR3 region: CASSPRQLNYGYTF. Here the CDR3 DNA reads TGTGCCAGCAGCCCACGGCAGCTCAACTATGGCTACACCTTC.

The rearrangement joins TRBV30 to TRBJ1-1; possible D gene TRBD1, 5 bases. The germline V and J ends were trimmed by 1 base and 1 base, with 7 bases remaining between them. Germline V gene data show CDR1 as GTSNPN and CDR2 as SVGIG (reference sequence). This CDR3 is 13 amino acids long. The CDR3, as DNA: TGTGCCTGGAGTGGGGGCACGAACACTGAAGCTTTCTTT. Its protein product is CAWSGGTNTEAFF. Drawing the rest from reference TRBV30 and TRBJ1-1, the complete variable domain is SQTIHQWPATLVQPVGSPLSLECTVEGTSNPNLYWYRQAAGRGLQLLFYSVGIGQISSEVPQNLSASRPQDRQFILSSKKLLLSDSGFYLCAWSGGTNTEAFFGQGTRLTVV.

This clonotype was detected a few times. At one end the junction does not follow the germline gene, possibly because of a read error. This chain links TRBV15 with TRBJ1-6; 7 nucleotides align to TRBD1. In germline, CDR1 is LNHNV, CDR2 YYDKDF (reference sequence). The CDR3 is 15 residues long. The CDR3 nucleotides are TGTGCCACCAGCGGAGAAGACAGGGTGGGCTCACCCCTCCACTTT. Its protein product is CATSGEDRVGSPLHF.

CDR3 amino acids: CASVFSTARADTQYF. DNA for the CDR3: TGTGCCAGCGTCTTTAGTACAGCGAGGGCAGATACGCAGTATTTT. The J gene is TRBJ2-3, the V gene TRBV12-3 or TRBV12-4; D is possibly TRBD2 (5 bases). Trimming stripped 8 bases from V and 4 bases from J, with 19 bases between. This CDR3 is 15 amino acids long.

This chain uses TRBV5-6 with TRBJ2-3, with D perhaps TRBD1 (6 bases). V lost 5 bases and J 2 bases, leaving 12 bases between the germline ends. CDR3 length equals 14 residues. Germline CDR1 SGHDT, CDR2 YYEEEE. Here the CDR3 reads CASSEGQITDTQYF. CDR3 nucleotide sequence: TGTGCCAGCAGTGAAGGACAGATCACAGATACGCAGTATTTT.

This clonotype turned up a few times. V is TRBV12-3 or TRBV12-4 and J is TRBJ2-7, with 10 nucleotides matching TRBD2. The CDR3 runs to 15 residues. After removal of 1 base from V and 6 bases from J, the junction contained 6 bases not matched to a gene. The CDR3 DNA follows: TGTGCCAGCAGTTTAGGGGCTAGCGGGAGTCGCGAGCAGTACTTC. Amino acids: CASSLGASGSREQYF.

The V gene is TRBV6-5, the J gene TRBJ2-7; 8 bases align to TRBD2. The germline V gene has CDR1 MNHEY and CDR2 SVGAGI. The CDR3 sequence is 16 residues long. V was clipped by 0 bases and J by 0 bases; unmatched bases: 4. CDR3 loop: CASSYSPSGPSYEQYF. DNA for the CDR3: TGTGCCAGCAGTTACTCACCTAGCGGGCCCTCCTACGAGCAGTACTTC.

V is TRBV6-2 or TRBV6-3 and J is TRBJ1-5; unclear D gene. The CDR3 is made up of 11 amino acids. The V end was cut by 5 bases, the J end by 9 bases, with 8 bases between. Germline V gene sequence: CDR1 MNHEY, CDR2 SVGEGT. The CDR3, as DNA: TGTGCCAGCAGTACGGGAGGGCCCCAGCATTTT. Protein product: CASSTGGPQHF.

This clonotype was seen more than once but under ten times. J is TRBJ2-1 and V is TRBV18; maybe TRBD1 (5 bases). CDR3 length: 14 residues. V shed 3 bases and J shed 6 bases, with 12 bases lying between them. Per the germline V gene, CDR1 is KGHSH and CDR2 is LQKENI. CDR3: CASSPSQGGNEQFF. The DNA for the CDR3 is TGTGCCAGCTCACCGAGCCAGGGCGGCAATGAGCAGTTCTTC. The variable domain in full, with the rest retrieved from reference TRBV18 and TRBJ2-1, is NAGVMQNPRHLVRRRGQEARLRCSPMKGHSHVYWYRQLPEEGLKFMVYLQKENIIDESGMPKERFSAEFPKEGPSILRIQQVVRGDSAAYFCASSPSQGGNEQFFGPGTRLTVL.